This record looks at one T cell receptor (beta chain) sequence and its context. In the authors' workflow: The authors estimated nucleated cell counts from reference gene primer amplification. The data were produced by immunoSEQ multiplex PCR, yet TCRdb's version contains in-frame clones alone and is incomplete. That table is the source of V, J and clone size, and D and trimming were worked out from the DNA. The sample lists roughly 10,000 clones; 87% were seen once. These data are taken from a study of blood T cell repertoires in COVID-19. Study-wide context: The analysed material was cDNA or gDNA that came from T cells, B-cell-depleted T cells, or PBMCs.

Germline V gene lookup returns CDR1 LNHDA and CDR2 SQIVND (reference sequence). Trimming left V 4 bases short and J 4 bases short, with 7 bases between. This CDR3 has 12 residues. This sequence was found in a man aged 30-40 years with active or convalescent COVID-19. This chain links TRBV19 with TRBJ1-2; D is ambiguous. Input material: peripheral blood. CDR3 DNA: TGTGCCAGTAGTAACAGCATCTATGGCTACACCTTC. The encoded protein is CASSNSIYGYTF.